The 11 T cell receptor beta chains reported below all come from one sample, sequenced in a study of blood T cell repertoires in COVID-19. The assay was immunoSEQ multiplex PCR, and TCRdb's table has in-frame clones only and misses some. The table lists 200,000 or so clones, roughly 76% of them singletons. The specimen sequenced was peripheral blood. The receptors were sampled from a human donor in a cohort sampled during active COVID-19.

The rearrangement joins TRBV5-1 to TRBJ1-2; 9 bases map to TRBD1. With 4 bases clipped from V and 8 bases from J, the junction kept 6 bases outside the gene matches. CDR3 length equals 13 residues. Germline V gene sequence: CDR1 SGHRS, CDR2 YFSETQ. The CDR3 region is CASSLRTGEGYTF. The CDR3 region has the DNA TGCGCCAGCAGCCTGAGGACAGGGGAGGGCTACACCTTC.

The chain links TRBV25-1 to TRBJ1-5, with D possibly being TRBD1 (5 bases). The V end was cut by 2 bases, the J end by 5 bases, with 13 bases between. Germline CDR1 and CDR2: MGHDK and SYGVNS. The CDR3 consists of 15 residues. CDR3 residues: CASSEGAGYYQPQHF. In nucleotides, the CDR3 is TGTGCCAGCAGTGAAGGGGCAGGGTATTATCAGCCCCAGCATTTT.

The chain recombines TRBV30 with TRBJ2-3; D may be TRBD1 (6 bases). The CDR3 consists of 15 residues. The germline CDR1 and CDR2 sequences are GTSNPN and SVGIG (reference sequence). V dropped 0 bases and J dropped 2 bases, with 12 bases sitting between them. The DNA of the CDR3 is TGTGCCTGGAGTGTACTAGGACAGCCCACAGATACGCAGTATTTT. It codes for CAWSVLGQPTDTQYF.

This rearrangement joins TRBV4-1 to TRBJ1-5; 9 bases fit TRBD1. Trimming removed 3 bases from V and 5 bases from J; junction bases left unmatched: 2. Germline-derived CDR1 and CDR2 are MGHRA and YSYEKL. CDR3 length: 14 residues. The CDR3 loop is CASSHRTGDQPQHF. DNA of the CDR3: TGCGCCAGCAGCCACCGGACAGGGGATCAGCCCCAGCATTTT.

On this clone itself: This sample also contains other DNA sequences that code for the same CDR3. The chain employs TRBV3-1 (or the pseudogene TRBV3-2) and TRBJ2-5, with D possibly TRBD2 on 6 matching bases. Germline V lookup: CDR1 LGHDT, CDR2 YNNKEL (reference sequence). Trimming took off 2 bases at V and 4 bases at J, with 11 bases between the two ends. The CDR3 covers 14 residues. The CDR3 is CASSQRQGGETQYF. The CDR3 region has the DNA TGTGCCAGCAGCCAAAGGCAGGGAGGAGAGACCCAGTACTTC.

The gene calls are TRBV2 and TRBJ1-2; maybe TRBD1 (6 bases). The ends were cut back, 4 bases at V and 3 bases at J, with 9 bases in the middle. Germline loops: CDR1 SNHLY, CDR2 FYNNEI. The CDR3 has 13 residues. The CDR3: CASSAGTHYGYTF. The CDR3 DNA is TGTGCCAGCAGTGCCGGGACACACTATGGCTACACCTTC.

The gene calls are TRBV24-1 and TRBJ2-1; TRBD2 aligns across 12 bases. The germline V gene has CDR1 KGHDR and CDR2 SFDVKD. This CDR3 spans 15 amino acids. V gave up 6 bases and J gave up 7 bases; unmatched junction bases: 6. The CDR3 DNA is TGTGCCACCAGTCCATGGACTAGCGGGATTAATGAGCAGTTCTTC. It translates to CATSPWTSGINEQFF.

CDR3 nucleotides: TGTGCCAGCAGGCGAGGGGGGGAAAAACTGTTTTTT. It is translated as CASRRGGEKLFF. J is TRBJ1-4 and V is TRBV6-6, with D possibly TRBD1 on 6 matching bases. Germline-derived CDR1 and CDR2 are MNHNY and SVGAGI (reference sequence). This CDR3 has 12 amino acids. V was trimmed by 6 bases and J by 8 bases, leaving 10 bases between them.

This clone showed up many times. The J gene is TRBJ2-1, the V gene TRBV28; 11 bases align to TRBD2. With V trimmed by 3 bases and J by 2 bases, 12 bases remained unmatched. Germline V lookup: CDR1 MDHEN, CDR2 SYDVKM. The CDR3 covers 19 residues. The CDR3 is CASSFPTSGDTPTYNEQFF. Written as DNA, the CDR3 is TGTGCCAGCAGTTTCCCGACTAGCGGGGATACACCGACCTACAATGAGCAGTTCTTC. Using reference TRBV28 and TRBJ2-1 for the parts outside the CDR3, the full variable domain is DVKVTQSSRYLVKRTGEKVFLECVQDMDHENMFWYRQDPGLGLRLIYFSYDVKMKEKGDIPEGYSVSREKKERFSLILESASTNQTSMYLCASSFPTSGDTPTYNEQFFGPGTRLTVL.

This clone was counted between two and nine times. The J gene is TRBJ2-1, the V gene TRBV30; 7 bases fit TRBD2. Germline assignment: CDR1 GTSNPN and CDR2 SVGIG (reference sequence). Trimming at V came to 1 base and at J to 9 bases, leaving 3 bases not matched to a gene. The CDR3 has 12 amino acids. The CDR3 region is CAWSAAGVEQFF. The CDR3 nucleotides are TGTGCCTGGAGTGCGGCGGGAGTTGAGCAGTTCTTC. Supplemented by reference TRBV30 and TRBJ2-1, the full variable domain reads SQTIHQWPATLVQPVGSPLSLECTVEGTSNPNLYWYRQAAGRGLQLLFYSVGIGQISSEVPQNLSASRPQDRQFILSSKKLLLSDSGFYLCAWSAAGVEQFFGPGTRLTVL.

This sequence joins TRBV18 and TRBJ2-7, with D perhaps matching TRBD2 (5 bases). The CDR3 has 13 amino acids. Looked up from germline, CDR1 is KGHSH and CDR2 is LQKENI. Trimming took 3 bases from V and 4 from J, leaving 10 bases between them. CDR3 nucleotide sequence: TGTGCCAGCTCACCGGACTCCTTTTACGAGCAGTACTTC. Protein sequence: CASSPDSFYEQYF.